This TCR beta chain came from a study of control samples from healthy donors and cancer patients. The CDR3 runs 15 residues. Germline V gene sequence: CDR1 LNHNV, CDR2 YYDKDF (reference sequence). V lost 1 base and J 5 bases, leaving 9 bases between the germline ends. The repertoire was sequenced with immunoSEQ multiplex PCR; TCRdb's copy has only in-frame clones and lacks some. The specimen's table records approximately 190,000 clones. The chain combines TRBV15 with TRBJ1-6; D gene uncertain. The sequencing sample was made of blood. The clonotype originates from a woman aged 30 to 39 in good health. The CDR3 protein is CATSRARANNSPLHF. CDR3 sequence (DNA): TGTGCCACCAGCAGAGCGCGAGCGAATAATTCACCCCTCCACTTT.